The sequence of this TCR beta chain was determined in a study of neurological immune-mediated disorders. This clonotype was observed many times. The antigen is unknown. Noted time point: longitudinal time-point 1 (baseline). TCRdb reanalysed the 5' RACE reads using MiXCR and keeps one entry per CDR3 protein. The sample consists of tens of thousands of distinct CDR3 sequences, 10% of them appearing once. Germline V gene lookup returns CDR1 SGHDT and CDR2 YYEEEE. The V gene end was trimmed by 4 bases and the J gene end by 5 bases; junction bases not matched to a gene: 11. The CDR3 runs to 16 residues. Study-wide results and caveats: Among expanded clones, no CDR3 amino acid sequences were shared across subjects, a pattern suggesting private repertoires in all groups.

This sequence was found in a middle-aged woman in good health. V and J are TRBV5-6 and TRBJ2-3; 9 bases map to TRBD2. The sequencing input was PBMCs. This chain's CDR3 is CASSPARGGALDTQYF. CDR3 nucleotide sequence: TGTGCCAGCAGCCCCGCCCGCGGGGGGGCCTTAGATACGCAGTATTTT.